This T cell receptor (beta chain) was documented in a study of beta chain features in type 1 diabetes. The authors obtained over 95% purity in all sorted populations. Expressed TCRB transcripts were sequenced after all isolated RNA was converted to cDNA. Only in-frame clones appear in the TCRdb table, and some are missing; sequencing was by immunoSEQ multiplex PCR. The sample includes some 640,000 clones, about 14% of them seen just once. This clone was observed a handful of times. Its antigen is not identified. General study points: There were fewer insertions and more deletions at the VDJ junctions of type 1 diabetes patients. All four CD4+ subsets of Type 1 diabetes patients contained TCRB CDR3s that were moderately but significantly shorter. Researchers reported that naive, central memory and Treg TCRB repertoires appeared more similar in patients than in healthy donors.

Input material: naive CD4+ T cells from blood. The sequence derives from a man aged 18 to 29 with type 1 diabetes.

CDR3 amino acids: CASSTYNYGYTF. DNA of the CDR3: TGTGCCAGTAGTACCTATAACTATGGCTACACCTTC. The chain carries TRBV19 and TRBJ1-2; D not certain. Looked up from germline, CDR1 is LNHDA and CDR2 is SQIVND (reference sequence). This CDR3 has 12 residues. V was shortened by 4 bases and J by 1 base, with 4 bases between the two germline ends.